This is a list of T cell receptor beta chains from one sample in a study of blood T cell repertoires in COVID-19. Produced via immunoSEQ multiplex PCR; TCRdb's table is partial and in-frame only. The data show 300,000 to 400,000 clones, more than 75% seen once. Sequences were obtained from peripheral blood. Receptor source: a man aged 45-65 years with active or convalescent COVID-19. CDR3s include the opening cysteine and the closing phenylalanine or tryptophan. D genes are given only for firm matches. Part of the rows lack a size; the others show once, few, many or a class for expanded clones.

CASSQQEAYEQYF	TGCGCCAGCAGCCAACAGGAAGCCTACGAGCAGTACTTC	TRBJ2-7	.	TRBV5-1	.
CASSAGLNYEQYF	TGTGCCAGCAGCGCGGGACTCAACTACGAGCAGTACTTC	TRBJ2-7	once	TRBV11-3	.
CASSPRQGQTEAFF	TGTGCCAGCAGCCCCCGACAGGGACAAACTGAAGCTTTCTTT	TRBJ1-1	.	TRBV9	TRBD1
CSVRLQGGLETQYF	TGCAGCGTCCGTCTACAAGGGGGCCTTGAGACCCAGTACTTC	TRBJ2-5	.	TRBV29-1	TRBD1
CASSERQEGDEQYF	TGCGCCAGCAGCGAGAGACAGGAAGGGGACGAGCAGTACTTC	TRBJ2-7	.	TRBV5-1	.
CAISDSQGSSNQPQHF	TGTGCCATCAGTGATAGTCAGGGTAGCAGCAATCAGCCCCAGCATTTT	TRBJ1-5	once	TRBV10-3	.
CASSYQVNTEAFF	TGTGCCAGCAGTTACCAGGTGAACACTGAAGCTTTCTTT	TRBJ1-1	.	TRBV6-5	.
CASRRLAGEDTQYF	TGTGCCAGCAGACGACTAGCGGGGGAAGATACGCAGTATTTT	TRBJ2-3	.	TRBV6-6	TRBD2
CASSPPQAGAYEQYF	TGTGCCAGCAGTCCCCCCCAAGCGGGGGCCTACGAGCAGTACTTC	TRBJ2-7	once	TRBV28	TRBD2
CASSFPGMGADTEAFF	TGTGCCAGCAGTTTTCCGGGGATGGGAGCCGACACTGAAGCTTTCTTT	TRBJ1-1	.	TRBV28	.
CASSIGGQGTDYGYTF	TGTGCCAGTAGTATAGGCGGACAGGGGACCGACTATGGCTACACCTTC	TRBJ1-2	once	TRBV19	TRBD1
CAISDEGQGKNEQYF	TGTGCCATCAGTGACGAAGGGCAGGGCAAAAACGAGCAGTACTTC	TRBJ2-7	.	TRBV10-3	.
CASSPSRANYGYTF	TGTGCCAGCAGTCCCTCTAGAGCTAACTATGGCTACACCTTC	TRBJ1-2	once	TRBV6-5	.
CASSYGTGGRRLFF	TGTGCCAGCAGTTACGGGACAGGGGGTCGGAGACTGTTTTTT	TRBJ1-4	.	TRBV6-2/TRBV6-3	TRBD1
CASSLRLAGDTQYF	TGTGCCAGCAGCTTAAGACTAGCGGGGGATACGCAGTATTTT	TRBJ2-3	.	TRBV7-2	TRBD2
CASSLILEETQYF	TGTGCCAGCAGCTTAATATTAGAGGAGACCCAGTACTTC	TRBJ2-5	.	TRBV7-9	.
CASSPREPHNEKLFF	TGTGCCAGCTCACCACGCGAGCCGCATAATGAAAAACTGTTTTTT	TRBJ1-4	.	TRBV18	.
CASSLMAGTGANEQFF	TGTGCCAGCAGCTTGATGGCCGGGACAGGGGCCAATGAGCAGTTCTTC	TRBJ2-1	few	TRBV11-2	TRBD1
CASSRQGGRQETQYF	TGTGCCAGCAGCCGACAGGGAGGTCGGCAAGAGACCCAGTACTTC	TRBJ2-5	.	TRBV2	.
CASSLVGGAWPTEAFF	TGCGCCAGCAGCCTAGTAGGGGGCGCCTGGCCCACTGAAGCTTTCTTT	TRBJ1-1	once	TRBV4-1	TRBD1
CASSRGYFSYNEQFF	TGTGCCAGCAGCCGGGGCTATTTCTCCTACAATGAGCAGTTCTTC	TRBJ2-1	.	TRBV3-1/TRBV3-2	.
CASSGTGAVNTEAFF	TGCGCCAGCAGCGGGACAGGGGCCGTGAACACTGAAGCTTTCTTT	TRBJ1-1	.	TRBV5-1	TRBD1
CASSLVKRHEQYF	TGTGCCAGCTCCCTCGTCAAGCGACACGAGCAGTACTTC	TRBJ2-7	.	TRBV2	.
CASSLDRDQPQHF	TGTGCCAGCAGTCTCGACAGGGACCAGCCCCAGCATTTT	TRBJ1-5	.	TRBV6-5	TRBD1
CAWSVLGQGVYNYGYTF	TGTGCCTGGAGTGTCTTAGGACAGGGGGTTTACAACTATGGCTACACCTTC	TRBJ1-2	.	TRBV30	TRBD1
CASGRTDGDPTYNEQFF	TGTGCTAGTGGCCGTACGGACGGGGATCCAACCTACAATGAGCAGTTCTTC	TRBJ2-1	.	TRBV12-5	.
CASSPPSTRSTDTQYF	TGTGCCAGCTCACCACCGTCCACTCGTAGCACAGATACGCAGTATTTT	TRBJ2-3	.	TRBV18	.
CASSQGAGEDTQYF	TGTGCCAGCAGCCAAGGAGCCGGGGAAGATACGCAGTATTTT	TRBJ2-3	once	TRBV3-1/TRBV3-2	.
CASSPIGQGGYGYTF	TGCGCCAGCAGCCCAATAGGACAGGGTGGCTATGGCTACACCTTC	TRBJ1-2	.	TRBV5-1	TRBD1
CASSADSVQETQYF	TGCGCCAGCAGCGCGGACAGTGTCCAAGAGACCCAGTACTTC	TRBJ2-5	.	TRBV5-1	.
CASSQEAPGDSPLHF	TGCGCCAGCAGCCAAGAGGCCCCCGGGGATTCACCCCTCCACTTT	TRBJ1-6	.	TRBV4-3	.
CASSIQGALGYTF	TGTGCCAGCAGCATACAGGGGGCCCTAGGCTACACCTTC	TRBJ1-2	.	TRBV7-9	TRBD1
CASSFDSSYNSPLHF	TGCGCCAGCAGCTTCGACAGCTCCTATAATTCACCCCTCCACTTT	TRBJ1-6	.	TRBV5-1	.
CASSDLVANEQFF	TGTGCCAGCAGTGACCTAGTGGCCAATGAGCAGTTCTTC	TRBJ2-1	.	TRBV2	.
CASSLAGTGSYGEAFF	TGCGCCAGCAGCTTGGCCGGGACAGGGTCTTACGGGGAAGCTTTCTTT	TRBJ1-1	.	TRBV5-1	TRBD1
CASSWDSYYGYTF	TGTGCCAGCAGTTGGGACTCTTACTATGGCTACACCTTC	TRBJ1-2	.	TRBV6-5	.
CASSGQLDQPQHF	TGTGCCAGCAGTGGACAGCTTGATCAGCCCCAGCATTTT	TRBJ1-5	.	TRBV12-3/TRBV12-4	.
CASSQDSGLNTGELFF	TGCGCCAGCAGCCAAGATTCCGGACTGAACACCGGGGAGCTGTTTTTT	TRBJ2-2	.	TRBV4-3	.
CASRRQGNDEAFF	TGTGCCAGCAGACGACAGGGAAATGATGAAGCTTTCTTT	TRBJ1-1	.	TRBV6-5	TRBD1
CASRAGTYEQYF	TGTGCCAGCAGGGCGGGAACCTACGAGCAGTACTTC	TRBJ2-7	.	TRBV2	.
CASSLVGTSGMETQYF	TGTGCCAGCAGCTTAGTCGGGACTAGCGGGATGGAGACCCAGTACTTC	TRBJ2-5	.	TRBV7-2	TRBD2
CASSHPGLAAKNIQYF	TGTGCCAGCAGTCACCCGGGACTAGCCGCCAAAAACATTCAGTACTTC	TRBJ2-4	.	TRBV6-2/TRBV6-3	TRBD2
CASSSGQNTGELFF	TGTGCCAGCAGTTCTGGACAGAACACCGGGGAGCTGTTTTTT	TRBJ2-2	.	TRBV28	.
CASSPGPGVAFF	TGTGCCAGCAGTCCGGGACCGGGAGTGGCTTTCTTT	TRBJ1-1	.	TRBV2	.
CASSTGLGQPQHF	TGTGCCAGTAGCACAGGTTTGGGTCAGCCCCAGCATTTT	TRBJ1-5	.	TRBV19	.
CAIRGQAYEQYF	TGTGCCATCAGGGGACAGGCCTACGAGCAGTACTTC	TRBJ2-7	.	TRBV10-3	TRBD1
CASSESGGPLSTDTQYF	TGTGCCAGCAGTGAGAGCGGGGGGCCTCTTAGCACAGATACGCAGTATTTT	TRBJ2-3	.	TRBV2	TRBD2
CASSLAGDGYTF	TGTGCCAGCAGTTTAGCAGGGGATGGCTACACCTTC	TRBJ1-2	.	TRBV28	.
CASSPGQGNTEAFF	TGTGCCAGCAGCCCCGGACAGGGGAACACTGAAGCTTTCTTT	TRBJ1-1	.	TRBV3-1/TRBV3-2	TRBD1
CASSQEAPGTSGGTDTQYF	TGCGCCAGCAGCCAAGAGGCCCCCGGGACTAGCGGGGGCACAGATACGCAGTATTTT	TRBJ2-3	.	TRBV4-1	TRBD2
CASSYIGLSTDTQYF	TGTGCCAGCAGTTACATAGGACTTAGCACAGATACGCAGTATTTT	TRBJ2-3	.	TRBV6-2/TRBV6-3	.
CASSPQDGGAQGSYNEQFF	TGTGCCAGCAGCCCCCAAGACGGGGGGGCCCAAGGCTCCTACAATGAGCAGTTCTTC	TRBJ2-1	.	TRBV3-1/TRBV3-2	TRBD2
CASSLFGVTEAFF	TGTGCCAGCAGCTTATTCGGGGTCACTGAAGCTTTCTTT	TRBJ1-1	.	TRBV7-9	.
CASIVQPFGNTIYF	TGTGCCAGCATTGTACAGCCCTTTGGAAACACCATATATTTT	TRBJ1-3	.	TRBV6-5	.
CASSLGADRKTEAFF	TGTGCCAGCAGCTTAGGAGCCGACAGGAAGACTGAAGCTTTCTTT	TRBJ1-1	.	TRBV7-8	.
CARASGLAKSETQYF	TGTGCCAGGGCGTCGGGACTAGCCAAATCGGAGACCCAGTACTTC	TRBJ2-5	.	TRBV6-4	TRBD2
CASSPVREKTDTQYF	TGTGCCAGCTCACCAGTCAGGGAAAAGACAGATACGCAGTATTTT	TRBJ2-3	.	TRBV18	.